What follows are 26 T cell receptor beta chains derived from one specimen sequenced in a study of identical twins. TCRdb redid the calling of the 5' RACE reads with MiXCR, one entry per CDR3 protein. The table has around 340,000 distinct CDR3 sequences, more than 9% seen once. A further study also used this sample, focusing on yellow fever vaccine responses in identical twins.

The sample comprised CD8+ T cells sorted from blood. The source of these receptors is a woman aged 18-30 years in good health.

V and J are TRBV10-2 and TRBJ2-5; D unresolved. Trimming left V 8 bases short and J 5 bases short, with 15 bases between. This CDR3 contains 13 residues. CDR1 WSHSY and CDR2 SAAADI come from the germline V gene. The CDR3 DNA sequence: TGCGCCAGCCGAAGGGCCAAAAGGGAGACCCAGTACTTC. As protein: CASRRAKRETQYF.

There are a few counts of this clonotype. CDR3 in amino acids: CSAPGLRVGEQFF. In DNA form, the CDR3 reads TGCAGTGCCCCGGGACTGAGGGTCGGTGAGCAGTTCTTC. The V and J genes are TRBV20-1 and TRBJ2-1; possible D gene TRBD2, 6 bases. The CDR3 length is 13 residues. Germline V gene data show CDR1 as DFQATT and CDR2 as SNEGSKA (reference sequence). Trimming left V 6 bases short and J 9 bases short, with 18 bases between.

The chain couples TRBV4-1 to TRBJ2-5; 9 nucleotides align to TRBD2. Unmatched junction bases numbered 6, after V lost 3 bases and J lost 4 bases. The V gene's germline CDR1 is MGHRA and CDR2 YSYEKL. There are 15 residues in the CDR3. CDR3 amino acids: CASSHAGGRLETQYF. The CDR3 DNA reads TGCGCCAGCAGCCATGCGGGGGGGAGGTTAGAGACCCAGTACTTC.

The chain couples TRBV9 to TRBJ1-6; D is possibly TRBD1 (6 bases). This CDR3 is 15 amino acids long. Germline V gene data show CDR1 as SGDLS and CDR2 as YYNGEE. V shed 4 bases and J shed 7 bases, with 15 bases lying between them. The CDR3 DNA reads TGTGCCAGCAGCTTGGGGGCAGGCTCGAATTCACCCCTCCACTTT. Protein: CASSLGAGSNSPLHF.

The chain combines TRBV29-1 with TRBJ2-7, with 7 positions matching TRBD1. Germline trimming cut 6 bases from V and 3 bases from J; bases unmatched to any gene: 8. Germline V gene data show CDR1 as SQVTM and CDR2 as ANQGSEA. The CDR3 spans 13 residues. In DNA form, the CDR3 reads TGCAGCGTGCCCGGGACAGCCCACTACGAGCAGTACTTC. It is translated as CSVPGTAHYEQYF.

J is TRBJ1-2 and V is TRBV29-1; possibly TRBD1 for D (6 bases). The CDR3 covers 15 residues. Germline assignment: CDR1 SQVTM and CDR2 ANQGSEA. V gave up 0 bases and J gave up 3 bases, with 14 bases separating them. Here the CDR3 reads CSVEEMTGSDYGYTF. CDR3 coding DNA: TGCAGCGTTGAAGAAATGACAGGTTCGGACTATGGCTACACCTTC.

The chain is built from TRBV7-9 and TRBJ2-1, with D possibly matching TRBD1 (7 bases). CDR1 and CDR2 from the germline V gene are SEHNR and FQNEAQ (reference sequence). The V end was cut by 2 bases, the J end by 8 bases, with 13 bases between. The CDR3 loop spans 14 amino acids. CDR3 loop: CASSLTTGRYEQFF. DNA of the CDR3: TGTGCCAGCAGCTTAACGACAGGGAGGTATGAGCAGTTCTTC.

The genes are TRBV10-3 and TRBJ2-1, with D perhaps matching TRBD2 (6 bases). In germline, CDR1 is ENHRY, CDR2 SYGVKD. The CDR3 consists of 13 residues. Trimming stripped 2 bases from V and 7 bases from J, with 9 bases between. The CDR3 region has the DNA TGTGCCATCAGTGAGACTAGCCCAAATGAGCAGTTCTTC. Translated, it gives CAISETSPNEQFF.

In its sample, this clonotype was seen many times. This chain connects TRBV7-9 to TRBJ2-1; D gene unclear. V was trimmed by 0 bases and J by 5 bases, leaving 8 bases between them. CDR3 length: 14 amino acids. Germline V gene lookup returns CDR1 SEHNR and CDR2 FQNEAQ (reference sequence). DNA for the CDR3: TGTGCCAGCAGCTTAGCAGGCCTAAACAATGAGCAGTTCTTC. This translates into CASSLAGLNNEQFF.

This clonotype was seen a few times. V and J are TRBV28 and TRBJ2-2; D gene ambiguous. Germline values: CDR1 MDHEN, CDR2 SYDVKM. The CDR3 consists of 14 residues. V was trimmed by 10 bases and J by 1 base, leaving 13 bases between them. In DNA, the CDR3 is TGTGCCACAGCACGTTTCTTGAACACCGGGGAGCTGTTTTTT. Translating gives CATARFLNTGELFF.

As DNA, the CDR3 is TGTGCCAGCAGTTACTCTAGCGGGAGGCCTAAAGAGACCCAGTACTTC. This translates into CASSYSSGRPKETQYF. The chain couples TRBV6-5 to TRBJ2-5; 10 bases match TRBD2. The CDR3 totals 16 residues. The V segment lost 0 bases and the J segment 3 bases; nucleotides outside the gene matches: 4. Germline V gene sequence: CDR1 MNHEY, CDR2 SVGAGI.

A few counts support this clonotype. J is TRBJ2-7 and V is TRBV3-1; D may be TRBD2 (5 bases). The germline V and J ends were trimmed by 4 bases and 0 bases, with 13 bases remaining between them. CDR1 and CDR2 (germline): LGHDT, YNNKEL (reference sequence). This CDR3 region has 15 residues. The CDR3 protein is CASSPSPSVSYEQYF. CDR3 nucleotide sequence: TGTGCCAGCAGCCCTAGCCCCTCCGTCTCCTACGAGCAGTACTTC.

This clonotype was recorded at least ten times. This chain uses TRBV5-1 with TRBJ2-3; no clear D gene. This CDR3 region has 15 residues. V was shortened by 3 bases and J by 2 bases, with 13 bases between the two germline ends. The germline gives CDR1 SGHRS, CDR2 YFSETQ. CDR3 sequence reads: CASSSEAAPTDTQYF. The CDR3 coding sequence is TGCGCCAGCAGCTCCGAAGCTGCCCCCACAGATACGCAGTATTTT.

This clonotype was picked up a small number of times. The chain joins TRBV6-1 to TRBJ2-2; TRBD2 matches 8 bases. The CDR3 is made up of 15 amino acids. Trimming removed 3 bases from V and 5 bases from J; junction bases left unmatched: 5. Germline CDR1 and CDR2: MNHNS and SASEGT. The CDR3 region is CASSELTGGTGELFF. CDR3 in DNA: TGTGCCAGCAGTGAGTTGACGGGAGGGACCGGGGAGCTGTTTTTT.

This clonotype was seen many times. The junction departs from the called germline gene at one end, perhaps through a read error. The rearrangement joins TRBV24-1 to TRBJ1-1; unclear D gene. The germline CDR1 and CDR2 sequences are KGHDR and SFDVKD. The CDR3 consists of 11 residues. The CDR3 DNA reads TGTGCCACTCAACTATACACGGAAGCTTTCTTT. Its translation is CATQLYTEAFF.

The sample holds a few counts of this clonotype. The rearrangement uses TRBV5-1 and TRBJ1-1; a weak D match, TRBD1 (5 bases). V was shortened by 4 bases and J by 6 bases, with 16 bases between the two germline ends. The CDR3 covers 14 residues. The V gene's germline CDR1 is SGHRS and CDR2 YFSETQ. The CDR3 region has the DNA TGCGCCAGCAGCCTCGCGGGGGGGGTTGCTGAAGCTTTCTTT. Its protein product is CASSLAGGVAEAFF.

V is TRBV28 and J is TRBJ1-5; possible D gene TRBD1, 5 bases. The CDR3 has 15 amino acids. V gave up 6 bases and J gave up 7 bases, with 19 bases separating them. Germline CDR1 and CDR2: MDHEN and SYDVKM. The CDR3 region has the DNA TGTGCCAGCAGCCCTACCCCCGCGCGGGGGCAGCCCCAGCATTTT. Protein: CASSPTPARGQPQHF.

This clonotype was observed a few times. The rearrangement links TRBV29-1 to TRBJ2-7; 8 nucleotides agree with TRBD2. Germline V gene lookup returns CDR1 SQVTM and CDR2 ANQGSEA. V lost 8 bases to trimming and J lost 4 bases; unmatched junction nucleotides: 13. The CDR3 consists of 14 residues. CDR3 sequence: CSIMAGRAGYEQYF. DNA of the CDR3: TGCAGCATCATGGCCGGGAGGGCGGGGTACGAGCAGTACTTC.

Of note for this clonotype: An end of the junction differs from the germline gene, which may be a read error. The chain uses TRBV7-9 and TRBJ2-3, with a weak D call TRBD2 (5 bases). The CDR3 covers 16 residues. Germline CDR1 SEHNR, CDR2 FQNEAQ (reference sequence). CDR3 region: CACSSKEEALTDTQYF. In DNA, the CDR3 is TGTGCCTGCAGCTCTAAGGAGGAGGCACTCACAGATACGCAGTATTTT.

This clonotype was picked up many times. The chain has TRBV11-2 and TRBJ2-7; D gene ambiguous. This CDR3 contains 15 residues. Germline V gene lookup returns CDR1 SGHAT and CDR2 FQNNGV. Trimming left V 2 bases short and J 3 bases short, with 14 bases between. In DNA, the CDR3 is TGTGCCAGCAGCTTAAGAGCCGCATATATCTACGAGCAGTACTTC. Protein sequence: CASSLRAAYIYEQYF.

This clonotype has a handful of counts. This sequence may be a read error, since a much larger clone differs from it by one base. This chain connects TRBV6-2 or TRBV6-3 to TRBJ2-2; D is unresolved. Germline CDR1 reads MNHEY; CDR2 reads SVGEGT. The V and J ends lost 0 bases and 7 bases respectively, with 6 bases between them. The CDR3 is 13 amino acids. In nucleotides, the CDR3 is TGTGCCAGCAGTTACTCGGGGAACGGGGAGCTGTTTTTT. Its protein product is CASSYSGNGELFF.

The V gene is TRBV7-6, the J gene TRBJ2-1; D is possibly TRBD2 (7 bases). CDR1 SGHVS and CDR2 FNYEAQ come from the germline V gene. The length of the CDR3 is 15 residues. V gave up 5 bases and J gave up 8 bases, with 19 bases separating them. CDR3 in amino acids: CASSLPAGPGDEQFF. CDR3 sequence (DNA): TGTGCCAGCAGCCTTCCAGCGGGGCCAGGGGATGAGCAGTTCTTC.

The chain links TRBV27 to TRBJ2-1; D tentatively reads TRBD1 or TRBD2 (5 bases each). Germline V lookup: CDR1 MNHEY, CDR2 SMNVEV (reference sequence). Between the trimmed V and J ends, which lost 3 bases and 9 bases, there was a span of 9 bases. The length of the CDR3 is 12 residues. The DNA of the CDR3 is TGTGCCAGCAGTTTCCCGGGGACTGAGCAGTTCTTC. The encoded protein is CASSFPGTEQFF.

This clonotype was recorded a few times. This chain links TRBV20-1 with TRBJ2-7, with 11 bases that match TRBD2. Germline CDR1 DFQATT, CDR2 SNEGSKA (reference sequence). V lost 5 bases to trimming and J lost 4 bases; unmatched junction nucleotides: 7. This CDR3 comprises 14 residues. The CDR3 DNA is TGCAGTGCTTTCCTAGCGGGAGGAACTTACGAGCAGTACTTC. This codes for CSAFLAGGTYEQYF.

This clonotype appeared a few times. The chain has TRBV28 and TRBJ2-7; a weak D match, TRBD2 (6 bases). Germline CDR1 reads MDHEN; CDR2 reads SYDVKM. The V and J ends lost 7 bases and 5 bases respectively, with 12 bases between them. The CDR3 consists of 12 residues. This CDR3 is CASTGSINEQYF. CDR3 sequence (DNA): TGTGCCAGCACCGGGAGTATCAACGAGCAGTACTTC.

This clonotype showed up just a few times. The J gene is TRBJ2-7, the V gene TRBV13, with 9 bases aligning to TRBD1. The CDR3 sequence is 15 residues long. Germline-derived CDR1 and CDR2 are PRHDT and FYEKMQ (reference sequence). V lost 1 base, J lost 6 bases, and 7 bases stayed unmatched. The CDR3, as DNA: TGTGCCAGCAGCTTAGCTGGACAGGGGAACTCCGAGCAGTACTTC. Its protein product is CASSLAGQGNSEQYF.